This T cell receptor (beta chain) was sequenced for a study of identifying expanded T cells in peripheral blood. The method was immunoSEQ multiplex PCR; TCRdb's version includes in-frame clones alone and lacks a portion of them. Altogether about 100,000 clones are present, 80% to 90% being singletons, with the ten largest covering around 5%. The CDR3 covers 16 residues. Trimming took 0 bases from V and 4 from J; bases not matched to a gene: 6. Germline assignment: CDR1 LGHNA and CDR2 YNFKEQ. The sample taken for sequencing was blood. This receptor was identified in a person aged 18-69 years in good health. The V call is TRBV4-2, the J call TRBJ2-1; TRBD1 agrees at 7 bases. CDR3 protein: CASSQDEGQLYNEQFF. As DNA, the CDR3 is TGTGCCAGCAGCCAAGATGAGGGACAGCTTTACAATGAGCAGTTCTTC.